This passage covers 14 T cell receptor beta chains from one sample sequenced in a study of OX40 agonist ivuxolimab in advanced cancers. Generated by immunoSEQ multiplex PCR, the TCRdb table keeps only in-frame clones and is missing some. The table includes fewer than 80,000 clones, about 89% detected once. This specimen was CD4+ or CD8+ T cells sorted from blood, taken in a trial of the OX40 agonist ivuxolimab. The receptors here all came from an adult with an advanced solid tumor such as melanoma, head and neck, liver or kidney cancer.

CDR3 nucleotide sequence: TGTGCCAGCAGCTCTGAACAGAGCTCCTACAATGAGCAGTTCTTC. Protein sequence: CASSSEQSSYNEQFF. The chain joins TRBV7-8 to TRBJ2-1; no firm D call. Germline CDR1 is SGHVS and CDR2 is FQNEAQ. The V and J ends lost 4 bases and 0 bases respectively, with 10 bases between them. This CDR3 has 15 amino acids.

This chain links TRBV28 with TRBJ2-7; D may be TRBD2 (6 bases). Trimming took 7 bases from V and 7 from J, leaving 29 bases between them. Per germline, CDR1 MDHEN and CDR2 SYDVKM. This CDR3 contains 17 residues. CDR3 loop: CASTSTSWGGGGVEQYF. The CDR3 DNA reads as TGTGCCAGCACCTCGACGAGTTGGGGCGGCGGCGGGGTAGAGCAGTACTTC.

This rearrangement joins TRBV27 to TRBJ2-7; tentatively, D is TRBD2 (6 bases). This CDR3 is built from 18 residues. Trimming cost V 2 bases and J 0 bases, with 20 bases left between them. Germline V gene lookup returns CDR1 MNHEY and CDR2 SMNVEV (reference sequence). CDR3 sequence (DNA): TGTGCCAGCAGTTTAACTCCCGGACTAAGCGCAAGCTCCTACGAGCAGTACTTC. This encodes CASSLTPGLSASSYEQYF.

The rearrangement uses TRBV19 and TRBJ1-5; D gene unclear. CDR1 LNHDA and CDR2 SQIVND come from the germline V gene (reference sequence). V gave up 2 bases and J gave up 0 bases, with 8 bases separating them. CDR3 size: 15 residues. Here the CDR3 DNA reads TGTGCCAGTAGTATAACGGCAAGTAGCAATCAGCCCCAGCATTTT. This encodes CASSITASSNQPQHF.

As DNA, the CDR3 is TGTGCCAGCAGCTCAACAGGAGATACGCAGTATTTT. Amino acid sequence: CASSSTGDTQYF. The genes are TRBV7-9 and TRBJ2-3, with TRBD1 as a possible D gene (5 bases). The CDR3 has 12 amino acids. V was trimmed by 4 bases and J by 5 bases, leaving 7 bases between them. The germline gives CDR1 SEHNR, CDR2 FQNEAQ (reference sequence).

CDR3 nucleotides: TGCAGCGTTGATGGGACAGAGGAGCTGAACACTGAAGCTTTCTTT. It specifies CSVDGTEELNTEAFF. The chain is built from TRBV29-1 and TRBJ1-1; 7 bases match TRBD1. With V trimmed by 3 bases and J by 0 bases, 7 bases remained unmatched. From germline, CDR1 is SQVTM and CDR2 ANQGSEA. The CDR3 consists of 15 residues.

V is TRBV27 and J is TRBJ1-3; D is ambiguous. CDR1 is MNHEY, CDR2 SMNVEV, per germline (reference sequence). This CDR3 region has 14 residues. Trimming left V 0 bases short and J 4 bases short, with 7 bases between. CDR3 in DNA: TGTGCCAGCAGTTTATCGCCGGAGGGAAACACCATATATTTT. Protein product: CASSLSPEGNTIYF.

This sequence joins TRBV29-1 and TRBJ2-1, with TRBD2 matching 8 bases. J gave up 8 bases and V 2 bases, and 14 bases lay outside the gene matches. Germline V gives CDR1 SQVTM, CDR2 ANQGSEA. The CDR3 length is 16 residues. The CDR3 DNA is TGCAGCGTTGAACTCTGGGGGAAGCGGGAGAGTTATGAGCAGTTCTTC. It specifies CSVELWGKRESYEQFF.

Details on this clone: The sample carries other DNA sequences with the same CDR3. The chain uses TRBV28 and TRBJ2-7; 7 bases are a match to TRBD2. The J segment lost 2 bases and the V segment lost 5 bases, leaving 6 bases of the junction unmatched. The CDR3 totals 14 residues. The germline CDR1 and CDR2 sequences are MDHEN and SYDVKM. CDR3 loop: CASSLRDYTYEQYF. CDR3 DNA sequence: TGTGCCAGCAGTCTCCGGGACTACACCTACGAGCAGTACTTC.

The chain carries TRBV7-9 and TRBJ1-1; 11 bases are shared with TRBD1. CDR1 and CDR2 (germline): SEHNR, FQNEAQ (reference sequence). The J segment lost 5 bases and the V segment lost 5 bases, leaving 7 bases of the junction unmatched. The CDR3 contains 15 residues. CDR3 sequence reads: CASSPSDRGHTEAFF. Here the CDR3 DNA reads TGTGCCAGCAGCCCTTCGGACAGGGGGCATACTGAAGCTTTCTTT.

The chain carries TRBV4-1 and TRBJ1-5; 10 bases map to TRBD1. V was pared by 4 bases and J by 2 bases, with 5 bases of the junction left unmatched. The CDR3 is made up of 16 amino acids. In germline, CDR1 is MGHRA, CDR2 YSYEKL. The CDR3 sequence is CASSPGQGVGNQPQHF. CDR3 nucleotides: TGCGCCAGCAGCCCCGGACAGGGGGTAGGCAATCAGCCCCAGCATTTT.

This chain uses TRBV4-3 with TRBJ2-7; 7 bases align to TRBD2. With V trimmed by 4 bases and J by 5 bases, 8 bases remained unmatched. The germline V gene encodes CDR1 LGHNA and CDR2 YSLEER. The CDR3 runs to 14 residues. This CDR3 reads CASSPWAGEHEQYF. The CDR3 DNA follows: TGCGCCAGCAGCCCGTGGGCGGGAGAACACGAGCAGTACTTC.

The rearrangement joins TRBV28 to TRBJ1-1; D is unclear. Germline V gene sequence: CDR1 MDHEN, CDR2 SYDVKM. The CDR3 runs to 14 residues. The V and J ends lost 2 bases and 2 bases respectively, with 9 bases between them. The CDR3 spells CASSLSRDNTEAFF. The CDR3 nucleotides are TGTGCCAGCAGTTTAAGCAGAGATAACACTGAAGCTTTCTTT.

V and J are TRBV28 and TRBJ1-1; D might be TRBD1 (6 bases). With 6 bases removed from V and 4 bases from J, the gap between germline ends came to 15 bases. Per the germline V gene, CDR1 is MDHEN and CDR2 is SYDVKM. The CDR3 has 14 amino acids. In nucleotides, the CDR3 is TGTGCCAGCAGCCTACTCGGACAGCGCACTGAAGCTTTCTTT. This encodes CASSLLGQRTEAFF.